Below, 25 T cell receptor beta chains from the same sample are listed, as sequenced in a study of CD8 T cells in ankylosing spondylitis. Each CDR3 protein is one row after TCRdb ran MiXCR on the 5' RACE reads. The table records about 340,000 distinct CDR3 sequences, about 20% of them present only once. Material: blood, either unsorted or a sorted T cell fraction (not recorded which). The receptors derive from a male donor with ankylosing spondylitis or in good health (not recorded which).

A few counts support this clonotype. The CDR3 DNA sequence: TGTGCCAGCAGATCACTAGCGGGGGGCCTCTGGTCCACAGATACGCAGTATTTT. As protein: CASRSLAGGLWSTDTQYF. This chain joins TRBV5-5 and TRBJ2-3, with 12 bases identical to TRBD2. J gave up 2 bases and V 5 bases, and 12 bases lay outside the gene matches. The CDR3 is 18 amino acids. The germline gives CDR1 SGHKS, CDR2 YYEKEE (reference sequence).

This clonotype was found a few times. This chain joins TRBV7-9 and TRBJ2-2, with D uncertain. Germline CDR1 SEHNR, CDR2 FQNEAQ (reference sequence). V was cut by 7 bases and J by 9 bases, with 12 bases left in between. The CDR3 is 12 amino acids. CDR3 amino acids: CASNALTRELFF. The CDR3 DNA reads TGTGCCAGCAATGCTCTAACCCGGGAGCTGTTTTTT.

The rearrangement links TRBV27 to TRBJ2-7; no clear D. Germline V lookup: CDR1 MNHEY, CDR2 SMNVEV (reference sequence). V was shortened by 2 bases and J by 3 bases, with 11 bases between the two germline ends. The CDR3 runs to 14 residues. The CDR3 DNA reads TGTGCCAGCAGTTTAATCGGGCAGGTCTACGAGCAGTACTTC. It codes for CASSLIGQVYEQYF.

The J gene is TRBJ1-2, the V gene TRBV4-1; D gene uncertain. Germline lookup yields CDR1 MGHRA and CDR2 YSYEKL. Trimming left V 1 base short and J 6 bases short, with 9 bases between. The CDR3 totals 13 residues. Here the CDR3 DNA reads TGCGCCAGCAGCCAAGTGGCGGGAGATGGCTACACCTTC. Protein sequence: CASSQVAGDGYTF.

The rearrangement uses TRBV27 and TRBJ2-7; D may be TRBD1 (6 bases). Germline CDR1 MNHEY, CDR2 SMNVEV (reference sequence). V dropped 7 bases and J dropped 2 bases, with 15 bases sitting between them. This CDR3 is 14 amino acids long. The CDR3 DNA reads as TGTGCCAGCACAACCGGGACAAGACCCTACGAGCAGTACTTC. Amino acid sequence: CASTTGTRPYEQYF.

The chain links TRBV28 to TRBJ2-7; TRBD1 matches at 7 bases. The CDR3 consists of 15 residues. V dropped 5 bases and J dropped 1; count of bases not matched to a gene: 8. The V gene's germline CDR1 is MDHEN and CDR2 SYDVKM. CDR3 loop: CASSLGTDSSYEQYF. The CDR3 nucleotides are TGTGCCAGCAGTCTCGGGACAGATTCTTCCTACGAGCAGTACTTC. The full variable domain, completed using reference TRBV28 and TRBJ2-7, is DVKVTQSSRYLVKRTGEKVFLECVQDMDHENMFWYRQDPGLGLRLIYFSYDVKMKEKGDIPEGYSVSREKKERFSLILESASTNQTSMYLCASSLGTDSSYEQYFGPGTRLTVT.

The chain couples TRBV15 to TRBJ2-7, with 7 bases identical to TRBD1. Trimming cost V 5 bases and J 6 bases; bases outside gene matches: 7. Germline-derived CDR1 and CDR2 are LNHNV and YYDKDF (reference sequence). CDR3 length equals 13 residues. CDR3 DNA: TGTGCCACCAGCGACAGGGCATCCACCGAGCAGTACTTC. It specifies CATSDRASTEQYF.

A few counts support this clonotype. The chain uses TRBV27 and TRBJ2-1; no clear D gene. The germline V gene encodes CDR1 MNHEY and CDR2 SMNVEV (reference sequence). The CDR3 has 13 residues. V was trimmed by 7 bases and J by 0 bases, leaving 7 bases between them. The CDR3: CASTASSYNEQFF. As DNA, the CDR3 is TGTGCCAGCACTGCAAGCTCCTACAATGAGCAGTTCTTC.

CDR3 protein: CSVGWSTIQYF. The CDR3 nucleotides read TGCAGCGTGGGGTGGAGTACCATCCAGTATTTT. V usage is TRBV29-1 and J usage is TRBJ2-3; D remains ambiguous. CDR1 is SQVTM and CDR2 is ANQGSEA in the germline V gene. Trimming cost V 6 bases and J 12 bases, with 16 bases left between them. The CDR3 length is 11 residues.

This clonotype has a handful of counts. One junction end disagrees with the germline gene, perhaps due to a read error. This chain uses TRBV12-3 or TRBV12-4 with TRBJ1-2; D gene ambiguous. The CDR3 sequence is 13 residues long. CDR3 nucleotides: TGTGCCAGCAGTTTAGGGCCAGGTGGTGGCTACACTTTC. Amino acids: CASSLGPGGGYTF.

This chain uses TRBV29-1 with TRBJ1-2, with a possible D match to TRBD1 (5 bases). CDR3 length: 11 amino acids. Trimming left V 5 bases short and J 4 bases short, with 8 bases between. Germline CDR1 SQVTM, CDR2 ANQGSEA. The chain's CDR3 is CSVWTSYGYTF. CDR3 coding DNA: TGCAGCGTTTGGACAAGCTATGGCTACACCTTC.

This rearrangement joins TRBV3-1 to TRBJ2-7; 9 nucleotides agree with TRBD2. The germline V gene has CDR1 LGHDT and CDR2 YNNKEL (reference sequence). This CDR3 is built from 16 residues. V lost 0 bases to trimming and J lost 1 base; unmatched junction nucleotides: 4. The CDR3, as DNA: TGTGCCAGCAGCCAAGATCTGCTAGCGGGGTCCTACGAGCAGTACTTC. Encoded protein: CASSQDLLAGSYEQYF.

The rearrangement uses TRBV28 and TRBJ2-7; D is ambiguous. CDR1 and CDR2 from the germline V gene are MDHEN and SYDVKM. Trimming removed 6 bases at V and 3 bases at J, with 15 bases between. This CDR3 has 14 residues. CDR3: CASRLTGTLYEQYF. The CDR3 nucleotides read TGTGCCAGCAGACTAACTGGTACCCTCTACGAGCAGTACTTC.

The rearrangement uses TRBV4-2 and TRBJ2-7, with D possibly being TRBD2 (5 bases). This CDR3 is 15 amino acids long. Germline CDR1 reads LGHNA; CDR2 reads YNFKEQ. Trimming removed 2 bases from V and 2 bases from J, with 13 bases in between. The chain's CDR3 is CASSQRLAGTYEQYF. CDR3 coding DNA: TGTGCCAGCAGCCAACGGCTAGCTGGCACCTACGAGCAGTACTTC.

This clonotype came up a few times. The V and J genes are TRBV20-1 and TRBJ2-5; a weak D match, TRBD2 (7 bases). The V and J ends lost 4 bases and 4 bases respectively, with 13 bases between them. CDR3 length: 13 amino acids. The germline CDR1 and CDR2 sequences are DFQATT and SNEGSKA (reference sequence). The CDR3 spells CSATDRGAETQYF. The DNA of the CDR3 is TGCAGTGCTACAGACCGGGGGGCAGAGACCCAGTACTTC.

This clonotype was counted between two and nine times. The chain links TRBV15 to TRBJ2-1; 10 positions match TRBD2. The CDR3 has 16 amino acids. V was clipped by 5 bases and J by 5 bases; unmatched bases: 9. Germline-derived CDR1 and CDR2 are LNHNV and YYDKDF (reference sequence). As DNA, the CDR3 is TGTGCCACCAGCGGCCCCGGGACTAGCGCCCACAATGAGCAGTTCTTC. It yields the protein CATSGPGTSAHNEQFF.

This clonotype was recorded once. V usage is TRBV30 and J usage is TRBJ2-3, with TRBD2 identical over 7 bases. The V and J ends lost 6 bases and 3 bases, in that order; junction bases with no gene match: 9. Per the germline V gene, CDR1 is GTSNPN and CDR2 is SVGIG (reference sequence). CDR3 length: 14 amino acids. The DNA of the CDR3 is TGTGCCTGCTCGGGGGGAGTTGGGACAGATACGCAGTATTTT. Protein sequence: CACSGGVGTDTQYF.

The V gene is TRBV7-9, the J gene TRBJ2-7, with D perhaps TRBD1 (5 bases). CDR1 and CDR2 from the germline V gene are SEHNR and FQNEAQ (reference sequence). V was cut by 3 bases and J by 3 bases, with 9 bases left in between. This CDR3 region has 13 residues. The CDR3 protein is CASSFDTGYEQYF. The CDR3 nucleotides read TGTGCCAGCAGCTTCGACACAGGCTACGAGCAGTACTTC.

This clonotype has just a few counts. The chain recombines TRBV15 with TRBJ2-7; a possible D gene is TRBD2 (5 bases). The germline CDR1 and CDR2 sequences are LNHNV and YYDKDF (reference sequence). The CDR3 is 13 amino acids. V shed 4 bases and J shed 6 bases, with 13 bases lying between them. The CDR3 DNA follows: TGTGCCACCAGCACAGCCGGCGGGCTCGAGCAGTACTTC. Translated, it gives CATSTAGGLEQYF.

This chain uses TRBV3-1 with TRBJ2-7; 10 bases align to TRBD1. The CDR3 is 15 amino acids. CDR1 LGHDT and CDR2 YNNKEL come from the germline V gene (reference sequence). V shed 4 bases, J shed 7 bases, and the junction held 10 bases outside the gene matches. The CDR3: CASSRPGQGSPEQYF. For the CDR3, the DNA is TGTGCCAGCAGCCGACCGGGACAGGGGTCCCCTGAGCAGTACTTC.

The V gene is TRBV5-1, the J gene TRBJ2-7, with a weak D call TRBD1 (8 bases). This CDR3 contains 14 residues. Germline CDR1 SGHRS, CDR2 YFSETQ. Trimming pared 4 bases from V and 6 bases from J, leaving 17 bases between. The CDR3 bases are TGCGCCAGCAGCAGGGGGGGACAGGACGTCGAGCAGTACTTC. As protein: CASSRGGQDVEQYF. Based on the CDR3 plus reference TRBV5-1 and TRBJ2-7, the full variable domain is KAGVTQTPRYLIKTRGQQVTLSCSPISGHRSVSWYQQTPGQGLQFLFEYFSETQRNKGNFPGRFSGRQFSNSRSEMNVSTLELGDSALYLCASSRGGQDVEQYFGPGTRLTVT.

The CDR3 DNA is TGTGCCAGCAGCCCGGACAGACTACCGGGGGATACGCAGTATTTT. This translates into CASSPDRLPGDTQYF. This sequence joins TRBV3-1 and TRBJ2-3; D might be TRBD1 (6 bases). Trimming took 4 bases from V and 6 from J, leaving 17 bases between them. CDR3 length equals 15 residues. Germline values: CDR1 LGHDT, CDR2 YNNKEL (reference sequence).

The V gene is TRBV14, the J gene TRBJ2-5; D possibly corresponds to TRBD2 (5 bases). V was clipped by 6 bases and J by 1 base, with 9 bases between them. Germline V gives CDR1 SGHDN, CDR2 FVKESK. The CDR3 is 13 amino acids. CDR3 in DNA: TGTGCCAGCAGACCGGGATTCCAAGAGACCCAGTACTTC. This encodes CASRPGFQETQYF.

This clonotype has a handful of counts. V and J are TRBV12-3 or TRBV12-4 and TRBJ2-1, with 12 bases matching TRBD1. The length of the CDR3 is 15 residues. With 4 bases clipped from V and 8 bases from J, the junction kept 6 bases outside the gene matches. This chain's CDR3 is CASSSPGQGAYEQFF. In DNA, the CDR3 is TGTGCCAGCAGTTCGCCGGGACAGGGGGCCTATGAGCAGTTCTTC.

A few counts support this clonotype. V is TRBV5-1 and J is TRBJ1-1; a possible D gene is TRBD1 (5 bases). CDR3 length: 16 amino acids. Germline CDR1 reads SGHRS; CDR2 reads YFSETQ. The V end lost 0 bases, the J end lost 0 bases, and 12 bases lay between the germline ends. CDR3 region: CASSLDVDRLNTEAFF. For the CDR3, the DNA is TGCGCCAGCAGCTTGGATGTCGACAGACTGAACACTGAAGCTTTCTTT.